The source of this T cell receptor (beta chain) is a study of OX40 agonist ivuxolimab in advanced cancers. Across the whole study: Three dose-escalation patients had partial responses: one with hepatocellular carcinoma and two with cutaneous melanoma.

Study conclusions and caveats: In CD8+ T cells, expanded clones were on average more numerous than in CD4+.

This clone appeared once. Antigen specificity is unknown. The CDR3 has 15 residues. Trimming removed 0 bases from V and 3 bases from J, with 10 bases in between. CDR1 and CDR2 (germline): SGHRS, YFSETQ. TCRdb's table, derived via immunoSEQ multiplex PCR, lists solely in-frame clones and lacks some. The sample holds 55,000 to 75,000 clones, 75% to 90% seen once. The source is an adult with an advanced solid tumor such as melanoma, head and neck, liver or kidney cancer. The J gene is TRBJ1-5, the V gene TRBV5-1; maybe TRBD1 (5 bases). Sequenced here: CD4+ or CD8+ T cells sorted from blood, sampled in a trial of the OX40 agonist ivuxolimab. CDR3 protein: CASSLVPGNNQPQHF. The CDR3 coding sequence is TGCGCCAGCAGCTTGGTGCCAGGGAACAATCAGCCCCAGCATTTT.